These T cell receptor beta chains were read from a single sample in a study of blood T cell repertoires in COVID-19. Clones were read by immunoSEQ multiplex PCR, and TCRdb kept only the in-frame ones, dropping some. The sample shows around 70,000 clones, roughly nine tenths of them seen only once. Sequencing used peripheral blood. The receptors come from a man aged 50 to 60 with COVID-19, enrolled during active disease. The CDR3 runs from the conserved cysteine through the conserved F or W. The D gene is left open where the match is weak. For some rows the clone size is stated as once, few or many, or as a class when expanded; others skip it.

TRBV7-9,TRBD1,TRBJ1-2,.,TGTGCCAGCAGCCCCCGACAGGGGGACGGCTACACCTTC,CASSPRQGDGYTF
TRBV18,.,TRBJ2-4,.,TGTGCCAGCTCACCGTTGGAACAGGGCTTTATGTACTTC,CASSPLEQGFMYF
TRBV7-6,TRBD1,TRBJ2-7,.,TGTGCCAGCAGCTCCGTGACAGGGTCCTACGAGCAGTACTTC,CASSSVTGSYEQYF
TRBV25-1,TRBD2,TRBJ2-1,once,TGTGCCAGCAGTCATCCCCTAGCGGGAGCAAATGAGCAGTTCTTC,CASSHPLAGANEQFF
TRBV27,TRBD1,TRBJ2-1,.,TGTGCCAGCAGTCTACAGGGGGCTGCCTACAATGAGCAGTTCTTC,CASSLQGAAYNEQFF
TRBV6-5,.,TRBJ2-7,once,TGTGCCAGCAGTTCCGGCAGGCATTCCTACGAGCAGTACTTC,CASSSGRHSYEQYF
TRBV6-6,.,TRBJ1-2,.,TGTGCCAGCAGCCGTCAGGGTGATGGCTACACCTTC,CASSRQGDGYTF
TRBV6-2/TRBV6-3,TRBD1,TRBJ1-6,.,TGTGCCAGCAGTAGGGCCGGGACAGGGAAGGCGGCCAATTCACCCCTCCACTTT,CASSRAGTGKAANSPLHF
TRBV18,.,TRBJ1-3,.,TGTGCCAGCTCACCAGGGACAACTGGAAACACCATATATTTT,CASSPGTTGNTIYF
TRBV23-1,.,TRBJ1-2,.,TGCGCCAGCAGCCCCGATACGCGGCATGGCTACACCTTC,CASSPDTRHGYTF
TRBV5-6,.,TRBJ2-3,.,TGTGCCAGCACTTGGGAGGTTTGGGGGAGGACCGATACGCAGTATTTT,CASTWEVWGRTDTQYF
TRBV11-2,TRBD2,TRBJ2-5,.,TGTGCCAGCAGCCAGGGACTAGCGGAACAAGAGACCCAGTACTTC,CASSQGLAEQETQYF
TRBV30,TRBD1,TRBJ1-6,.,TGTGCCTGGCTCCGGGACAGCCCAAATTCACCCCTCCACTTT,CAWLRDSPNSPLHF
TRBV6-2/TRBV6-3,.,TRBJ1-1,once,TGTGCCAGCAGTTCACAAGGGGATTACACTGAAGCTTTCTTT,CASSSQGDYTEAFF
TRBV30,.,TRBJ1-1,few,TGTGCCTGGGGGCGGGGGGCCACTGAAGCTTTCTTT,CAWGRGATEAFF
TRBV7-2,TRBD2,TRBJ2-3,.,TGTGCCAGCAGCTTAGCTAGCGGGAGTACAGATACGCAGTATTTT,CASSLASGSTDTQYF
TRBV2,.,TRBJ2-5,.,TGTGCCAGCACCGTCGATAGAGGGATCCAAGAGACCCAGTACTTC,CASTVDRGIQETQYF
TRBV19,TRBD2,TRBJ2-2,few,TGTGCCAGTAGCCGACGGACTAGCGGGATAGCCGGGGAGCTGTTTTTT,CASSRRTSGIAGELFF
TRBV24-1,TRBD1,TRBJ2-2,.,TGTGCCACCAGTGACCCTGGACAGGGAACGAACACCGGGGAGCTGTTTTTT,CATSDPGQGTNTGELFF
TRBV19,TRBD1,TRBJ2-2,.,TGTGCCAGTAGTATAGGAGGGACAGCGAACACCGGGGAGCTGTTTTTT,CASSIGGTANTGELFF
TRBV7-2,TRBD1,TRBJ1-2,.,TGTGCCAGCAGCGTCCAGGGGGCCTGGGGTGGCTACACCTTC,CASSVQGAWGGYTF
TRBV18,.,TRBJ2-3,.,TGTGCCAGCTCACCCCGACAGGAGGTATCAGATACGCAGTATTTT,CASSPRQEVSDTQYF
TRBV4-3,TRBD2,TRBJ2-1,.,TGCGCCAGCAGCCAAGATCCAGGGACTAGCCCGTTCTTC,CASSQDPGTSPFF
TRBV28,TRBD1,TRBJ1-2,.,TGTGCCAGCAGTGCCACCCGGGACAGTGGTGGCTACACCTTC,CASSATRDSGGYTF
TRBV5-6,TRBD2,TRBJ2-1,.,TGTGCCAGCAGCTTCCCCGGGACTAGGTTTAGCAATGAGCAGTTCTTC,CASSFPGTRFSNEQFF
TRBV27,TRBD1,TRBJ1-1,.,TGTGCCAGCAGTTCCCTAGACAGGGACTTGCTTGGGGCTTTCTTT,CASSSLDRDLLGAFF
TRBV6-5,.,TRBJ1-3,.,TGTGCCAGCAGCCGAGGTTCAGAGTATAGAAACACCATATATTTT,CASSRGSEYRNTIYF
TRBV9,.,TRBJ2-5,.,TGTGCCAGCAGCCTGGGGGGACTCTACGCGGGAGAGACCCAGTACTTC,CASSLGGLYAGETQYF
TRBV7-2,.,TRBJ2-1,.,TGTGCCAGCAGCTTAGCGGGGCGGGGAGACAATGAGCAGTTCTTC,CASSLAGRGDNEQFF
TRBV3-1/TRBV3-2,.,TRBJ2-2,.,TGTGCCAGCAGCCAAGATCCGAGCACCGGGGAGCTGTTTTTT,CASSQDPSTGELFF
TRBV7-8,TRBD1,TRBJ1-2,.,TGTGCCAGCAGCTTAGAGCTCGGGACAGCGAATGGCTACACCTTC,CASSLELGTANGYTF
TRBV18,TRBD1,TRBJ1-2,.,TGTGCCAGCTCAAGGGGACAGGGGATGAGTGGCTACACCTTC,CASSRGQGMSGYTF
TRBV6-5,.,TRBJ2-7,.,TGTGCCAGCAGTCGCGGCCTCTCTTACGAGCAGTACTTC,CASSRGLSYEQYF
TRBV6-5,TRBD1,TRBJ2-5,.,TGTGCCACCGGACAGGGGGGGACAGAGACCCAGTACTTC,CATGQGGTETQYF
TRBV27,.,TRBJ2-6,medium-sized,TGTGCCAGCAGTCGGAGACGGATCTCTGGGGCCAACGTCCTGACTTTC,CASSRRRISGANVLTF
TRBV2,TRBD2,TRBJ2-1,.,TGTGCCAGCATTACAAGCGGGGCGGGGAATGAGCAGTTCTTC,CASITSGAGNEQFF
TRBV5-4,TRBD1,TRBJ1-6,.,TGTGCCAGCAGCTTACTACAGGGGGCCTTCGATAATTCACCCCTCCACTTT,CASSLLQGAFDNSPLHF
TRBV15,.,TRBJ1-3,.,TGTGCCACCAGCGAGGGAGTGGTAAACACCATATATTTT,CATSEGVVNTIYF
TRBV2,.,TRBJ1-4,few,TGTGCCAGCAGTGGGAGCATTAAAGCAACTAATGAAAAACTGTTTTTT,CASSGSIKATNEKLFF
TRBV6-2/TRBV6-3,.,TRBJ2-7,.,TGTGCCAGCAGTGACACCATGGGGGGCTACGAGCAGTACTTC,CASSDTMGGYEQYF
TRBV4-3,TRBD1,TRBJ2-7,.,TGCGCCAGCAGCTACGGGGACAGGGGTTACGAGCAGTACTTC,CASSYGDRGYEQYF
TRBV12-3/TRBV12-4,.,TRBJ2-1,.,TGTGCCAGCAGCCCGGGACTCTACAATGAGCAGTTCTTC,CASSPGLYNEQFF